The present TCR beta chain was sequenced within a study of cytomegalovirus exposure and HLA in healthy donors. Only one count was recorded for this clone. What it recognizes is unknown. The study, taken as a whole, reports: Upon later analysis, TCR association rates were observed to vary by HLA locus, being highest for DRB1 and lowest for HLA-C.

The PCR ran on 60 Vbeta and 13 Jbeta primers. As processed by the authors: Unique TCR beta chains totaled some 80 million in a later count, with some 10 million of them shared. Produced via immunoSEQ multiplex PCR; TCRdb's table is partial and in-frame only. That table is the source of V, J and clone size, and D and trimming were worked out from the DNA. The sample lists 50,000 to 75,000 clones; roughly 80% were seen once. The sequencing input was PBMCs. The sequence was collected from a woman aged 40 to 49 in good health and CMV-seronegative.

The CDR3 sequence: CASSFGMTSGTGELFF. The CDR3, as DNA: TGTGCCAGCAGCTTTGGAATGACTAGCGGCACCGGGGAGCTGTTTTTT. The V gene is TRBV5-8, the J gene TRBJ2-2; 9 bases align to TRBD2. This CDR3 is built from 16 residues. The J segment lost 4 bases and the V segment lost 2 bases, leaving 6 bases of the junction unmatched. CDR1 SGHTS and CDR2 YDEGEE come from the germline V gene.